This is a list of T cell receptor beta chains from one sample in a study of T cells after yellow fever vaccination. TCRdb ran MiXCR on the 5' RACE reads and lists one entry per CDR3 protein. The table records around 600,000 distinct CDR3 sequences, about 12% of them present only once. The sequencing used PBMCs, collected on the day of the yellow fever booster vaccination. These receptors all stem from a man aged 25 to 40 who received the YFV17D yellow fever vaccine. CDR3s include the opening cysteine and the closing phenylalanine or tryptophan. A D gene is named only where the DNA matches it firmly. The size of a clone is reported for some rows only, either as once, few or many, or as a class for expanded clones.

D gene	clone size	V gene	CDR3 length	J gene	CDR3 DNA	CDR3 protein
TRBD2	-	TRBV4-3	18	TRBJ2-1	TGCGCCAGCAGCCAAGGGGGACTAGCGGGAGGGCCGGACAATGAGCAGTTCTTC	CASSQGGLAGGPDNEQFF
-	-	TRBV5-1	14	TRBJ2-1	TGCGCCAGCAGCGGGGCGGGTCCCCTAAATGAGCAGTTCTTC	CASSGAGPLNEQFF
TRBD2	few	TRBV20-1	16	TRBJ2-3	TGCAGTGCTCAATCCCGACTAGCGGTTAGCACAGATACGCAGTATTTT	CSAQSRLAVSTDTQYF
TRBD1	-	TRBV20-1	14	TRBJ2-7	TGCAGTGCTGACAGGGGGATTAGCTCCTACGAGCAGTACTTC	CSADRGISSYEQYF
TRBD1	few	TRBV24-1	13	TRBJ2-1	TGTGCCACCAGTGACTTCTCCGGGACAGGGGAGTTCTTC	CATSDFSGTGEFF
TRBD2	few	TRBV6-2/TRBV6-3	13	TRBJ2-4	TGTGCCAGTTCCGGACTAGGGAAAAACATTCAGTACTTC	CASSGLGKNIQYF
TRBD2	-	TRBV7-9	15	TRBJ2-1	TGTGCCAGCAGCCCTGGTGGGCTAGCGGGAAATGAGCAGTTCTTC	CASSPGGLAGNEQFF
-	-	TRBV4-3	14	TRBJ2-1	TGCGCCAGCAGCCAAGACCCCTCCTACAATGAGCAGTTGTTC	CASSQDPSYNEQLF
-	-	TRBV10-3	12	TRBJ2-4	TGTGCCATCAGTGAGGGGGTAAACATTCAGTACTTC	CAISEGVNIQYF
-	-	TRBV11-2	14	TRBJ2-7	TGTGCCAGCAGCTTTATGGGGAGCTCCTACGAGCAGTACTTC	CASSFMGSSYEQYF
TRBD2	many	TRBV9	16	TRBJ2-2	TGTGCCAGCAGCGTCGTAGCGGGAGGGAACACCGGGGAGCTGTTTTTT	CASSVVAGGNTGELFF
-	-	TRBV11-2	15	TRBJ1-2	TGTGCCAGCAGCTACGCCGGGCAGCGCGACTATGGCTACACCTTC	CASSYAGQRDYGYTF
-	few	TRBV24-1	16	TRBJ2-2	TGTGCCACCAGTGACCCTACAGGAATTCAAACCGGGGAGCTGTTTTTT	CATSDPTGIQTGELFF
-	many	TRBV2	14	TRBJ2-3	TGTGCCAGCAGTGGGGGTAGTGGAACAGATACGCAGTATTTT	CASSGGSGTDTQYF
TRBD2	few	TRBV5-1	13	TRBJ2-1	TGCGCCAGCAGCTTGTGGGCTAGCGGGCAACAGTTCTTC	CASSLWASGQQFF
-	few	TRBV29-1	12	TRBJ2-1	TGCAGCGCCGGGCCCCCCGCGGGTGAGCAGTTCTTC	CSAGPPAGEQFF
TRBD2	few	TRBV2	15	TRBJ2-7	TGTGCCAACAGCCTGGATAGCGGGGAGGCCTACGAGCAGTACTTC	CANSLDSGEAYEQYF
TRBD2	few	TRBV6-5	16	TRBJ2-2	TGTGCCAGCAGTTACTTGGCGGGAGGGGTAACCGGGGAGCTGTTTTTT	CASSYLAGGVTGELFF
-	many	TRBV10-3	14	TRBJ2-4	TGTGCCATCAGTGACTCAGGGATGAGGAACATTCAGTACTTC	CAISDSGMRNIQYF
TRBD1	few	TRBV6-1	14	TRBJ2-5	TGTGCCAGCAGTCGACAGGGGGGTGCGGAGACCCAGTACTTC	CASSRQGGAETQYF
-	-	TRBV7-2	14	TRBJ2-2	TGTGCCAGCAGCGGACTGGCGAACACCGGGGAGCTGTTTTTT	CASSGLANTGELFF
TRBD1	-	TRBV29-1	13	TRBJ1-2	TGCAGCGTTCCTAAAAGAACAGGGGATGGCTACACCTTC	CSVPKRTGDGYTF
-	-	TRBV9	15	TRBJ2-3	TGTGCCAGCAGCGTAGCAACCACCGTCCCAGATACGCAGTATTTT	CASSVATTVPDTQYF
-	-	TRBV12-3/TRBV12-4	13	TRBJ2-4	TGTGCCAGCAGCAACCCCGGGGTGGACATTCAGTACTTC	CASSNPGVDIQYF
TRBD2	many	TRBV6-4	15	TRBJ2-1	TGTGCCACCTCTCGACTAGCGGGAGACTACAATGAGCAGTTCTTC	CATSRLAGDYNEQFF
-	-	TRBV19	17	TRBJ2-3	TGTGCCAGTAGCCCCTACGCGGGGTACGCAAGCACAGATACGCAGTATTTT	CASSPYAGYASTDTQYF
TRBD2	-	TRBV5-5	18	TRBJ2-1	TGTGCCAGCAGCGTTACACCCGGGGGGTTTCTTTCCTACAATGAGCAGTTCTTC	CASSVTPGGFLSYNEQFF
-	many	TRBV6-2/TRBV6-3	15	TRBJ1-5	TGTGCCAGCAGTCGCGGCGGGGGCGATGGCCAGCCCCAGCATTTT	CASSRGGGDGQPQHF
-	few	TRBV7-2	13	TRBJ1-3	TGTGCCAGCAGCCTGGACCCTGGAAACACCATATATTTT	CASSLDPGNTIYF
-	-	TRBV12-3/TRBV12-4	15	TRBJ1-4	TGTGCCAGCAGTTTAACAGGGAGTCCAAATGAAAAACTGTTTTTT	CASSLTGSPNEKLFF
-	many	TRBV4-3	14	TRBJ2-2	TGTGCCAGCAGCCAAGATAGGGTTCCCGGGGAGCTGTTTTTT	CASSQDRVPGELFF
-	-	TRBV4-1	14	TRBJ2-1	TGCGCCAGCAGCCAAGTGGCAAGGGGCAATGAGCAGTTCTTC	CASSQVARGNEQFF
-	few	TRBV4-1	14	TRBJ2-3	TGCGCCAGCAGCCAAGTATACTTCACAGATACGCAGTATTTT	CASSQVYFTDTQYF
TRBD2	many	TRBV7-9	14	TRBJ2-7	TGTGCCAGCAGCGGTAGCGGGAAGACGTTCGAGCAGTACTTC	CASSGSGKTFEQYF
-	-	TRBV7-9	12	TRBJ2-5	TGTGCCAGCACCATCATGGATCTTTCCCAGTACTTC	CASTIMDLSQYF
-	few	TRBV7-2	16	TRBJ2-2	TGTGCCAGCAGCTTAAACGGGCGGGGAGTAGCCGGGGAGCTGTTTTTT	CASSLNGRGVAGELFF
-	few	TRBV7-9	16	TRBJ1-1	TGTGCCAGCAGCCCGTGGGGGGCGGGGGTTGGCACTGAAGCTTTCTTT	CASSPWGAGVGTEAFF
TRBD2	-	TRBV4-2	18	TRBJ2-3	TGTGCCAGCAGCCAAGGTTCTTCCCGGGGCGGGAGAGGTGATACGCAGTATTTT	CASSQGSSRGGRGDTQYF
-	few	TRBV10-3	17	TRBJ2-5	TGTGCCATCAGTGAGTCGTTGACAGGGAGGGGTCAAGAGACCCAGTACTTC	CAISESLTGRGQETQYF
-	few	TRBV19	14	TRBJ2-5	TGTGCCAGTAGTGAGGGACACATACAAGAGACCCAGTACTTC	CASSEGHIQETQYF